This T cell receptor beta chain was recorded in a study of OX40 agonist ivuxolimab in advanced cancers. Overall study results and limits: Clonal expansion by week 6 occurred in CD4+ and CD8+ blood T cells (at 0.1 to 3.0 mg/kg). In CD8+ T cells, expanded clones were on average more numerous than in CD4+.

To note about this clone: The antigen is unknown.

Produced via immunoSEQ multiplex PCR; TCRdb's table is partial and in-frame only. This sample has 60,000 to 85,000 clones, with roughly 90% found just once. This CDR3 has 19 amino acids. Between the trimmed V and J ends, which lost 7 bases and 0 bases, there was a span of 24 bases. CDR1 is MDHEN, CDR2 SYDVKM, per germline. The receptor comes from an adult with an advanced solid tumor such as melanoma, head and neck, liver or kidney cancer. This chain connects TRBV28 to TRBJ2-2, with D perhaps TRBD2 (6 bases). The sample here was CD4+ or CD8+ T cells sorted from blood, taken in a trial of the OX40 agonist ivuxolimab. CDR3 bases: TGTGCCAGCACCCCCTTAGGGTTAGCGGAAGGAACGAACACCGGGGAGCTGTTTTTT. The encoded protein is CASTPLGLAEGTNTGELFF.